These 16 T cell receptor beta chains were all obtained from the same sample, sequenced in a study of identical twins (dated by TCRdb to about 2016). Receptors were amplified or captured by 5' RACE. Sequencing took place on an Illumina HiSeq 2000. Starting from the raw public reads, TCRdb applied fastp trimming at Q25, assembled clones with MiXCR and retained in-frame beta chains. Rows are combined by CDR3 protein, so each entry shows the most common genes and DNA. This sample gives roughly 260,000 distinct CDR3 sequences in total; 6.5% to 9% of them show up just once. Of the sample, around 5% is held by the ten largest clones. These records were also assigned to another study, of yellow fever vaccine responses in identical twins.

The sample was CD8+ T cells sorted from blood. The receptors derive from a woman aged 18-29 years in good health.

This clonotype occurred a few times. V gene TRBV12-3 or TRBV12-4 combines with J gene TRBJ2-1; TRBD2 is a possible D gene (6 bases). V lost 1 base to trimming and J lost 3 bases, with 16 bases between them. The CDR3 has 17 residues. CDR3 sequence reads: CASSLVVWGDFYNEQFF. CDR3 DNA sequence: TGTGCCAGCAGTTTAGTGGTGTGGGGGGACTTCTACAATGAGCAGTTCTTC.

This clonotype was seen a few times. This chain uses TRBV11-1 with TRBJ2-6, with 8 positions matching TRBD1. This CDR3 comprises 18 residues. Trimming removed 1 base from V and 0 bases from J; junction bases left unmatched: 5. Per germline, CDR1 SGHAT and CDR2 FQDESV (reference sequence). For the CDR3, the DNA is TGTGCCAGCAGCTTAGACCCAGGGGGCAGCTCTGGGGCCAACGTCCTGACTTTC. Its protein product is CASSLDPGGSSGANVLTF. Combining the CDR3 with reference TRBV11-1 and TRBJ2-6 gives the whole variable domain EAEVAQSPRYKITEKSQAVAFWCDPISGHATLYWYRQILGQGPELLVQFQDESVVDDSQLPKDRFSAERLKGVDSTLKIQPAELGDSAMYLCASSLDPGGSSGANVLTFGAGSRLTVL.

This clonotype was counted ten times or more. The chain couples TRBV7-6 to TRBJ1-5; weak D call: TRBD1 (6 bases). This CDR3 has 15 residues. Germline CDR1 SGHVS, CDR2 FNYEAQ. V was shortened by 5 bases and J by 6 bases, with 17 bases between the two germline ends. As DNA, the CDR3 is TGTGCCAGCAGCCCAGATGACAGGTCGGGTCAGCCCCAGCATTTT. Its protein product is CASSPDDRSGQPQHF. The full variable domain, with the rest looked up from reference TRBV7-6 and TRBJ1-5, is GAGVSQSPRYKVTKRGQDVALRCDPISGHVSLYWYRQALGQGPEFLTYFNYEAQQDKSGLPNDRFSAERPEGSISTLTIQRTEQRDSAMYRCASSPDDRSGQPQHFGDGTRLSIL.

This clonotype was seen many times. The chain has TRBV5-1 and TRBJ1-2; the match to TRBD1 covers 8 bases. Germline CDR1 reads SGHRS; CDR2 reads YFSETQ. The CDR3 length is 12 residues. V lost 4 bases to trimming and J lost 6 bases; unmatched junction nucleotides: 2. CDR3 DNA: TGCGCCAGCAGCCAGGACAGGGATGGCTACACCTTC. Amino acid sequence: CASSQDRDGYTF.

This clonotype was counted between two and nine times. The chain couples TRBV29-1 to TRBJ2-7; 9 bases fit TRBD1. Germline CDR1 reads SQVTM; CDR2 reads ANQGSEA. CDR3 length: 17 residues. V lost 0 bases to trimming and J lost 2 bases; unmatched junction nucleotides: 11. CDR3 region: CSVEDALPGQGPYEQYF. Here the CDR3 DNA reads TGCAGCGTTGAAGATGCCCTCCCGGGACAGGGACCCTACGAGCAGTACTTC.

The chain has TRBV29-1 and TRBJ2-3; tentatively, D is TRBD2 (5 bases). This CDR3 contains 12 residues. Germline V lookup: CDR1 SQVTM, CDR2 ANQGSEA. V lost 7 bases, J lost 5 bases, and 13 bases lay in between. The CDR3 sequence: CSAESGRDTQYF. CDR3 DNA sequence: TGCAGCGCCGAGTCGGGAAGAGATACGCAGTATTTT.

Ten or more counts support this clonotype. This chain links TRBV5-1 with TRBJ2-2; the D gene is possibly TRBD1 (7 bases). The CDR3 is 14 amino acids. V lost 4 bases to trimming and J lost 5 bases, with 12 bases between them. CDR1 SGHRS and CDR2 YFSETQ come from the germline V gene. CDR3 loop: CASSHRGGTGELFF. CDR3 nucleotides: TGCGCCAGCAGCCACAGGGGAGGAACCGGGGAGCTGTTTTTT.

In its sample, this clonotype was seen many times. This chain joins TRBV28 and TRBJ2-1; TRBD2 might be the D (6 bases). CDR3 length: 16 residues. The V and J ends lost 0 bases and 9 bases respectively, with 18 bases between them. Germline V lookup: CDR1 MDHEN, CDR2 SYDVKM. CDR3 sequence reads: CASSLCGPGEGCEQFF. The CDR3 DNA sequence: TGTGCCAGCAGTTTATGCGGGCCGGGAGAAGGTTGTGAGCAGTTCTTC.

The genes are TRBV11-2 and TRBJ2-3; 7 nucleotides match TRBD1. The CDR3 totals 17 residues. Looked up from germline, CDR1 is SGHAT and CDR2 is FQNNGV. J gave up 4 bases and V 0 bases, and 10 bases lay outside the gene matches. The CDR3 DNA reads TGTGCCAGCAGCTTAGATCGGAGTAGGGGGCGAGCAGATACGCAGTATTTT. Encoded protein: CASSLDRSRGRADTQYF.

This clonotype was picked up many times. The CDR3 DNA reads TGTGCCAGCAGTTTAGAAGTGCAGGGCGCCGGGGAGCTGTTTTTT. It encodes CASSLEVQGAGELFF. The genes are TRBV12-3 or TRBV12-4 and TRBJ2-2; D may be TRBD1 (5 bases). This CDR3 has 15 amino acids. V lost 1 base to trimming and J lost 6 bases, with 12 bases between them.

This clonotype was detected many times. The rearrangement uses TRBV15 and TRBJ2-3, with 7 bases identical to TRBD1. CDR3 length: 15 amino acids. J lost 3 bases, V lost 0 bases, and 3 bases had no gene match. CDR1 is LNHNV and CDR2 is YYDKDF in the germline V gene (reference sequence). In nucleotides, the CDR3 is TGTGCCACCAGCAGAGAGTCGACAGGGACAGATACGCAGTATTTT. This sequence encodes CATSRESTGTDTQYF. The whole variable domain, remainder taken from reference TRBV15 and TRBJ2-3, is DAMVIQNPRYQVTQFGKPVTLSCSQTLNHNVMYWYQQKSSQAPKLLFHYYDKDFNNEADTPDNFQSRRPNTSFCFLDIRSPGLGDTAMYLCATSRESTGTDTQYFGPGTRLTVL.

CDR3 DNA sequence: TGTGCCAGCAGCTTAGATAGGCACCGTTCTTATCAAGAGACCCAGTACTTC. This codes for CASSLDRHRSYQETQYF. The chain joins TRBV7-8 to TRBJ2-5; D gene uncertain. CDR3 length equals 17 residues. V lost 1 base to trimming and J lost 2 bases, with 17 bases between them. The germline CDR1 and CDR2 sequences are SGHVS and FQNEAQ.

This clonotype was found many times. The chain's CDR3 is CASSSQGNQPQHF. The CDR3 DNA sequence: TGTGCCAGCAGTTCACAGGGAAATCAGCCCCAGCATTTT. The rearrangement links TRBV6-5 to TRBJ1-5; D might be TRBD1 (6 bases). CDR3 length: 13 residues. Germline-derived CDR1 and CDR2 are MNHEY and SVGAGI. Trimming cost V 4 bases and J 4 bases, with 8 bases left between them.

This clonotype has more than one count but fewer than ten. The gene calls are TRBV9 and TRBJ2-1; 11 bases align to TRBD2. CDR3 length: 16 amino acids. Per germline, CDR1 SGDLS and CDR2 YYNGEE. V lost 4 bases to trimming and J lost 6 bases; unmatched junction nucleotides: 9. The CDR3 sequence: CASSTRSGTSGNEQFF. The CDR3 nucleotides read TGTGCCAGCAGCACACGCTCCGGGACTAGCGGCAATGAGCAGTTCTTC.

This clonotype was seen repeatedly, ten times or more. The chain links TRBV5-1 to TRBJ1-1; TRBD1 matches at 8 bases. The CDR3 is 15 residues long. The ends lost 4 bases at V and 4 bases at J; junction bases unmatched: 9. CDR1 is SGHRS and CDR2 is YFSETQ in the germline V gene. This chain's CDR3 is CASSEGQGRSTEAFF. The DNA of the CDR3 is TGCGCCAGCAGCGAAGGACAGGGTCGCAGCACTGAAGCTTTCTTT.

J is TRBJ2-7 and V is TRBV7-9; perhaps D is TRBD1 or TRBD2 (5 bases each). V was trimmed by 5 bases and J by 2 bases, leaving 13 bases between them. Germline CDR1 reads SEHNR; CDR2 reads FQNEAQ (reference sequence). The CDR3 extends over 14 amino acids. In DNA form, the CDR3 reads TGTGCCAGCAGCCCGGGACGGGAACCCTACGAGCAGTACTTC. Translation gives CASSPGREPYEQYF. Looking up the rest from reference TRBV7-9 and TRBJ2-7 gives the full variable domain: DTGVSQNPRHKITKRGQNVTFRCDPISEHNRLYWYRQTLGQGPEFLTYFQNEAQLEKSRLLSDRFSAERPKGSFSTLEIQRTEQGDSAMYLCASSPGREPYEQYFGPGTRLTVT.